This T cell receptor (beta chain) was captured in a study of shared clonotypes between healthy human individuals. Overall study: With ages of 18 to 49, the donors were a couple of women and three men. Used for every donor were three CD4 naive, three CD4 memory, two CD8 naive and one CD8 memory plate.

The naive CD8 population came from CD45RO-negative cells selected for CCR7, without terminally differentiated effector memory CD45RA+ cells. Notes on this clone: Its specificity is not known.

The CDR3 is 15 amino acids. Germline lookup yields CDR1 SGHVS and CDR2 FQNEAQ. Trimming cost V 5 bases and J 2 bases; bases outside gene matches: 9. Study findings and constraints: Naive subsets generally exceeded memory subsets in estimated richness. The study found lower generation probabilities in non-shared clonotypes than in those shared by all four donors.

Data came from immunoSEQ multiplex PCR; TCRdb stores just in-frame clones and leaves some out. Of about 2.2 million clones listed, roughly 91% are singletons. The sequenced sample was naive CD8+ T cells from PBMCs. This clonotype was obtained from a man between 18 and 35 years old in good health. Some clones in this sample may be carry-over from other donors' samples. The rearrangement links TRBV7-8 to TRBJ2-7, with 7 nucleotides matching TRBD2. For the CDR3, the DNA is TGTGCCAGCAGCCCCCCGGAGGGACTAACCTACGAGCAGTACTTC. Amino acid sequence: CASSPPEGLTYEQYF.